This is a list of T cell receptor beta chains from one sample in a study of blood T cell repertoires in COVID-19. Only in-frame clones appear in the TCRdb table, and some are missing; sequencing was by immunoSEQ multiplex PCR. The sample includes around 200,000 clones, roughly 87% of them seen just once. Sequencing input: PBMCs or T cells enriched from blood (not recorded which). The receptors were gathered from a man aged 18 to 35 with acute COVID-19. Both conserved end residues are part of each CDR3. D genes are given only for firm matches. Rows give clone size only sometimes, using once, few, many, or a class for an expanded clone.

TRBD2 | TRBJ2-3 | TRBV4-3 | NA | CASSQETSGIGDTQYF | TGCGCCAGCAGCCAAGAGACTAGCGGGATAGGAGATACGCAGTATTTT
TRBD2 | TRBJ2-7 | TRBV27 | NA | CASSLAGGPYEQYF | TGTGCCAGCAGTTTAGCGGGGGGACCCTACGAGCAGTACTTC
NA | TRBJ2-7 | TRBV6-5 | NA | CASRSIEYEQYF | TGTGCCAGCAGGTCCATAGAATACGAGCAGTACTTC
TRBD1 | TRBJ2-7 | TRBV3-1/TRBV3-2 | many | CASSQATGGYEQYF | TGTGCCAGCAGCCAAGCAACAGGGGGTTACGAGCAGTACTTC
TRBD2 | TRBJ2-5 | TRBV10-3 | NA | CAISKTSGSSQETQYF | TGTGCCATCAGTAAGACTAGCGGGAGTTCCCAAGAGACCCAGTACTTC
NA | TRBJ2-3 | TRBV7-9 | NA | CASSSYRSDTQYF | TGTGCCAGCAGCTCCTACAGGTCAGATACGCAGTATTTT
TRBD1 | TRBJ1-1 | TRBV5-1 | NA | CASSSSLSRTGVNTEAFF | TGCGCCAGCAGCTCCTCTCTTTCACGGACAGGAGTGAACACTGAAGCTTTCTTT
TRBD1 | TRBJ1-1 | TRBV7-8 | NA | CASSLADRANTEAFF | TGTGCCAGCAGCTTAGCGGACAGGGCAAACACTGAAGCTTTCTTT
TRBD1 | TRBJ2-7 | TRBV4-1 | NA | CASSGQASTGYEQYF | TGCGCCAGCAGCGGACAGGCCTCAACGGGATACGAGCAGTACTTC
NA | TRBJ2-6 | TRBV2 | few | CASTSDRTGANVLTF | TGTGCCAGCACTTCAGACAGAACTGGGGCCAACGTCCTGACTTTC
TRBD1 | TRBJ2-7 | TRBV5-4 | NA | CASSLKGQGEYEQYF | TGTGCCAGCAGCTTGAAGGGACAGGGGGAGTACGAGCAGTACTTC
TRBD2 | TRBJ2-1 | TRBV19 | NA | CASSIRAGVYNEQFF | TGTGCCAGTAGTATAAGGGCGGGAGTCTACAATGAGCAGTTCTTC
NA | TRBJ1-2 | TRBV2 | NA | CANPSNGYTF | TGTGCCAACCCCAGTAACGGCTACACCTTC
TRBD1 | TRBJ2-7 | TRBV2 | NA | CASSEGDSSYEQYF | TGTGCCAGCAGTGAGGGGGACAGCTCCTACGAGCAGTACTTC
TRBD1 | TRBJ1-1 | TRBV5-4 | NA | CASSTGTATEAFF | TGTGCCAGCAGCACAGGGACAGCCACTGAAGCTTTCTTT
NA | TRBJ2-7 | TRBV12-3/TRBV12-4 | NA | CASSEGTNYEQYF | TGTGCCAGCAGTGAAGGCACTAACTACGAGCAGTACTTC
TRBD2 | TRBJ2-7 | TRBV10-3 | NA | CAISEGPSGIHEQYF | TGTGCCATCAGTGAGGGGCCTAGCGGGATACACGAGCAGTACTTC
TRBD2 | TRBJ2-7 | TRBV28 | NA | CASSTPTSGAYEQYF | TGTGCCAGCAGTACCCCGACTAGCGGGGCCTACGAGCAGTACTTC
TRBD1 | TRBJ2-5 | TRBV6-5 | NA | CASRLGQGMGETQYF | TGTGCCAGCAGGCTCGGACAGGGGATGGGGGAGACCCAGTACTTC
TRBD1 | TRBJ1-2 | TRBV5-4 | NA | CASSALQGNGYTF | TGTGCCAGCAGCGCGTTACAGGGGAATGGCTACACCTTC
NA | TRBJ2-1 | TRBV7-6 | NA | CASSLPLGDNEQFF | TGTGCCAGCAGCTTACCGCTAGGTGACAATGAGCAGTTCTTC
NA | TRBJ1-2 | TRBV28 | NA | CASSLNELAGGYTF | TGTGCCAGCAGTTTAAACGAATTGGCAGGTGGCTACACCTTC
TRBD1 | TRBJ1-5 | TRBV27 | NA | CASSSDRVGAQPQHF | TGTGCCAGCAGTTCGGACAGGGTTGGTGCTCAGCCCCAGCATTTT
TRBD1 | TRBJ2-7 | TRBV29-1 | NA | CSVESTGAYEQYF | TGCAGCGTTGAATCAACAGGGGCCTACGAGCAGTACTTC
NA | TRBJ1-1 | TRBV28 | NA | CASNPGRAGEYTEAFF | TGTGCCAGCAATCCGGGGAGGGCAGGGGAGTACACTGAAGCTTTCTTT